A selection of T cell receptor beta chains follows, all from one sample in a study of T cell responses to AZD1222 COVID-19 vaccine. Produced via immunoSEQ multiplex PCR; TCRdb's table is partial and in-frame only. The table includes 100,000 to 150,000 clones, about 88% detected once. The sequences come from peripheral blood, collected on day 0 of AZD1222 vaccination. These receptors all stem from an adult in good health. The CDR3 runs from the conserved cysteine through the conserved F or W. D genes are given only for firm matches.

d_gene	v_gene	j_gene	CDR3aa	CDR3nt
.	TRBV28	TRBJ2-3	CASSAPRGASTDTQYF	TGTGCCAGCAGCGCGCCCCGTGGGGCTAGCACAGATACGCAGTATTTT
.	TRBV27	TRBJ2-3	CASSLGGVLWDTQYF	TGTGCCAGCAGTTTAGGGGGCGTGTTGTGGGATACGCAGTATTTT
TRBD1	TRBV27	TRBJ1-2	CASSLWSTGGPGYTF	TGTGCCAGCAGTTTATGGAGTACAGGGGGACCCGGCTACACCTTC
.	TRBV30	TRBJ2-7	CAWSGQMQYF	TGTGCCTGGAGCGGGCAGATGCAGTACTTC
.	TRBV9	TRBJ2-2	CASSVRAGGYGAGELFF	TGTGCCAGCAGCGTAAGGGCGGGCGGATATGGGGCCGGGGAGCTGTTTTTT
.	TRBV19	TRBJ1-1	CASSIDLNRVDTEAFF	TGTGCCAGTAGTATAGATCTGAACAGGGTGGACACTGAAGCTTTCTTT
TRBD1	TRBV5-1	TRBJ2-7	CASHSGTGLYEQYF	TGCGCCAGCCATTCCGGGACAGGCCTCTACGAGCAGTACTTC
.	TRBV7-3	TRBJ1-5	CASSPGTNQPQHF	TGTGCCAGCAGCCCAGGGACAAATCAGCCCCAGCATTTT
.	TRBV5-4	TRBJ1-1	CASSLPGMNTEAFF	TGTGCCAGCAGCTTGCCAGGTATGAACACTGAAGCTTTCTTT
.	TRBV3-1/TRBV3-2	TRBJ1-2	CASSQGPSGYGYTF	TGTGCCAGCAGCCAGGGCCCCTCGGGCTATGGCTACACCTTC
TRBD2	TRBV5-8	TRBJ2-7	CASSFPGTTTYEQYF	TGTGCCAGCAGCTTCCCCGGGACTACGACCTACGAGCAGTACTTC
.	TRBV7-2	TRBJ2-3	CASSPVAWRSTDTQYF	TGTGCCAGCAGCCCCGTAGCCTGGCGGAGCACAGATACGCAGTATTTT
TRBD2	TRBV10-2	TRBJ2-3	CASSIAGASTDTQYF	TGCGCCAGCAGTATAGCGGGGGCTAGCACAGATACGCAGTATTTT
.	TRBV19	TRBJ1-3	CASSTPDGNTIYF	TGTGCCAGTAGTACCCCGGATGGAAACACCATATATTTT
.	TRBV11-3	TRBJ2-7	CASSLGGRTDEQYF	TGTGCCAGCAGCTTAGGGGGACGGACTGACGAGCAGTACTTC
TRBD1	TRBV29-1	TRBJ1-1	CSAMTGMNTEAFF	TGCAGCGCCATGACAGGGATGAACACTGAAGCTTTCTTT
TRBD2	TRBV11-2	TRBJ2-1	CASTGGAGNEQFF	TGTGCCAGCACCGGGGGGGCAGGAAATGAGCAGTTCTTC